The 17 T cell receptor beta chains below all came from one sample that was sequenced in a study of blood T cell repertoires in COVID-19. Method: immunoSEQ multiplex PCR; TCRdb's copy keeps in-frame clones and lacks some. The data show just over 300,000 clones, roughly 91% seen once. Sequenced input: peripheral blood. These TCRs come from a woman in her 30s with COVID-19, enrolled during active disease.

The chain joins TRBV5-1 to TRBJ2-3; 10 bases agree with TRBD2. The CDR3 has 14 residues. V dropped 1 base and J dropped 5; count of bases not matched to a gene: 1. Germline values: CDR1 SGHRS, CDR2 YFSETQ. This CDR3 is CASSLTSGVDTQYF. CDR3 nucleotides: TGCGCCAGCAGCTTGACTAGCGGGGTAGATACGCAGTATTTT.

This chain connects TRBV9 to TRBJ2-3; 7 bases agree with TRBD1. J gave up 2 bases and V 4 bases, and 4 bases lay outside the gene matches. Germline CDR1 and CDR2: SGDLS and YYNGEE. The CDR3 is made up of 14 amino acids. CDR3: CASSPTGATDTQYF. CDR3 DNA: TGTGCCAGCAGCCCAACAGGGGCCACAGATACGCAGTATTTT.

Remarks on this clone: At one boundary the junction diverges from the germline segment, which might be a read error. The chain's CDR3 is CSARTGDMQYF. DNA of the CDR3: TGCAGTGCTAGGACAGGGGATATGCAGTATTTT. The chain couples TRBV20-1 to TRBJ2-3; 8 bases fit TRBD1. This CDR3 spans 11 amino acids. The germline V gene encodes CDR1 DFQATT and CDR2 SNEGSKA (reference sequence).

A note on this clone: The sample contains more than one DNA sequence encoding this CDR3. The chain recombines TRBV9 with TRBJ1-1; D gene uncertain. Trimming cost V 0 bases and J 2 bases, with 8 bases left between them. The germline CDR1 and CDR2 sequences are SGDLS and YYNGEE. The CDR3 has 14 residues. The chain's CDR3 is CASSVAGANTEAFF. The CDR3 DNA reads TGTGCCAGCAGCGTAGCAGGCGCCAACACTGAAGCTTTCTTT.

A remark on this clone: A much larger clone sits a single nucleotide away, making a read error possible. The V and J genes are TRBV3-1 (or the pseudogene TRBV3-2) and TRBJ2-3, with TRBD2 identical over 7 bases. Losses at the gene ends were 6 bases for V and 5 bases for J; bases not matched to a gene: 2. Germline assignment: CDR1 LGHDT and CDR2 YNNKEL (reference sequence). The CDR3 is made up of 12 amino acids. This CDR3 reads CASRAGVDTQYF. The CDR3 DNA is TGTGCCAGCAGGGCGGGGGTAGATACGCAGTATTTT.

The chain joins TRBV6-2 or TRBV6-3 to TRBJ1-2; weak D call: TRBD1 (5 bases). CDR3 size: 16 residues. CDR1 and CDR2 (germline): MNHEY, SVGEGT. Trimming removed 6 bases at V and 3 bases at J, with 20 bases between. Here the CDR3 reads CASRPNNRILDYGYTF. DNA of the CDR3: TGTGCCAGCAGACCTAATAACAGGATATTAGACTATGGCTACACCTTC.

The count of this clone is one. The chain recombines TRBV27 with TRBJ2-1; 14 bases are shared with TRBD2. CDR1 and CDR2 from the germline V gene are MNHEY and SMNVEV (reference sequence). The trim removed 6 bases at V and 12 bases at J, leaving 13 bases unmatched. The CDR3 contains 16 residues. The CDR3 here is CASSFGLAGGVYVQFF. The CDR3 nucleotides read TGTGCCAGCAGCTTCGGACTAGCGGGGGGAGTCTATGTGCAGTTCTTC.

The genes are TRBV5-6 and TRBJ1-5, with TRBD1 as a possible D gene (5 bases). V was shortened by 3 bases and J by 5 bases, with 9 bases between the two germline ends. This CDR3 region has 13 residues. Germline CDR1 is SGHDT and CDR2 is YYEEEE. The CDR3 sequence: CASSSQADQPQHF. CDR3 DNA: TGTGCCAGCAGCTCACAGGCGGATCAGCCCCAGCATTTT.

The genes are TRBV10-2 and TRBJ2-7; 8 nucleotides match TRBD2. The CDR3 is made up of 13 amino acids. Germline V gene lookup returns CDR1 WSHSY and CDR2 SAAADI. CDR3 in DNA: TGCGCCAGCAGCCCCGGGGCGGCGGGGGGTCTTATTGTC. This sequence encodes CASSPGAAGGLIV.

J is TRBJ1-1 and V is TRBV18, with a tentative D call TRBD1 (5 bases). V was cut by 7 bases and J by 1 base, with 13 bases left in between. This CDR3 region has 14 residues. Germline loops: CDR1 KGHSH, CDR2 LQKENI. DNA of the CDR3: TGTGCCAGCTTGCACCAAGGGGAGAACACTGAAGCTTTCTTT. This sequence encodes CASLHQGENTEAFF.

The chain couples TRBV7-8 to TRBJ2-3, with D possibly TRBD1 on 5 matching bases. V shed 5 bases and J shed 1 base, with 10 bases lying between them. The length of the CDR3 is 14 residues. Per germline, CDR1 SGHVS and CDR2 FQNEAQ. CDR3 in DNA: TGTGCCAGCAGCAAAAGACAGCGCACAGATACGCAGTATTTT. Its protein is CASSKRQRTDTQYF.

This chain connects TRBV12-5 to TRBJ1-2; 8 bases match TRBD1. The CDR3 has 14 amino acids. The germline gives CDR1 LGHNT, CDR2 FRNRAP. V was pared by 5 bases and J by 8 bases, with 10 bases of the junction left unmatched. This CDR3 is CASGTGQAVGGYTF. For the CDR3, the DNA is TGTGCTAGTGGTACGGGACAGGCAGTTGGGGGCTACACCTTC.

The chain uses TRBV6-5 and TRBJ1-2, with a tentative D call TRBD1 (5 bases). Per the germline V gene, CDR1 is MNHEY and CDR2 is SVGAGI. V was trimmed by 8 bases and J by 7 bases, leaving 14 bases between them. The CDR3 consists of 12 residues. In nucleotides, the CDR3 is TGTGCCAGCCCCGGTGGGGGAGGTGGCTACACCTTC. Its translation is CASPGGGGGYTF.

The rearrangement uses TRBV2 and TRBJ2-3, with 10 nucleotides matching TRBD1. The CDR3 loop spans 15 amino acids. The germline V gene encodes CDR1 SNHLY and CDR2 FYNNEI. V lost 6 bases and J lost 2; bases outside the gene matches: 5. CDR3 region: CASRGTGAPTDTQYF. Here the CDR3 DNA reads TGTGCCAGCAGGGGGACAGGGGCCCCCACAGATACGCAGTATTTT. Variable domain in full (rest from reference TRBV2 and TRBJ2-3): EPEVTQTPSHQVTQMGQEVILRCVPISNHLYFYWYRQILGQKVEFLVSFYNNEISEKSEIFDDQFSVERPDGSNFTLKIRSTKLEDSAMYFCASRGTGAPTDTQYFGPGTRLTVL.

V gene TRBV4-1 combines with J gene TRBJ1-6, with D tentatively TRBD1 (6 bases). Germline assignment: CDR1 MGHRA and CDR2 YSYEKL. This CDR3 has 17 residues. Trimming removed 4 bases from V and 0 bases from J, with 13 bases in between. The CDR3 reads CASSLGAESSYNSPLHF. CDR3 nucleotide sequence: TGCGCCAGCAGCCTGGGGGCCGAAAGCTCCTATAATTCACCCCTCCACTTT.

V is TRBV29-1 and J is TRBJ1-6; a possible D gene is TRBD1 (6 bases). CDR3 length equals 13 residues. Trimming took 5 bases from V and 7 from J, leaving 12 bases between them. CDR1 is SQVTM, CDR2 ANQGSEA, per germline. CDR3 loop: CSVRSGANSPLHF. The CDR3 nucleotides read TGCAGCGTTAGGTCAGGGGCCAATTCACCCCTCCACTTT.

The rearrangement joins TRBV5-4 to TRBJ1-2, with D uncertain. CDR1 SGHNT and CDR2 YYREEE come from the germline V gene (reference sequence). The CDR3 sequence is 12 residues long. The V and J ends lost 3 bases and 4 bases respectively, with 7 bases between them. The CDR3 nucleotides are TGTGCCAGCAGCTCTACTCCCTATGGCTACACCTTC. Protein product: CASSSTPYGYTF. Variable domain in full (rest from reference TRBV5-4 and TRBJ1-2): ETGVTQSPTHLIKTRGQQVTLRCSSQSGHNTVSWYQQALGQGPQFIFQYYREEENGRGNFPPRFSGLQFPNYSSELNVNALELDDSALYLCASSSTPYGYTFGSGTRLTVV.